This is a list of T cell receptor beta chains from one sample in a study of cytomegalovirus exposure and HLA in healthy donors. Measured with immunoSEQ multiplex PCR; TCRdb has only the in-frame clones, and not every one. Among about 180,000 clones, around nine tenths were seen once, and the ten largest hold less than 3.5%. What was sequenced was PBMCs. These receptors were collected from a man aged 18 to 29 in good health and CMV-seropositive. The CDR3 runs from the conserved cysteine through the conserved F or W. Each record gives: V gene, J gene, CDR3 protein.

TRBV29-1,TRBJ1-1,CSGYGQGGTEAFF
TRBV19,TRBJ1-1,CASSFGQGRNTEAFF
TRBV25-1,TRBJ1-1,CASSPYPTGGITEAFF
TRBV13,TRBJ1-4,CASTTGTNEKLFF
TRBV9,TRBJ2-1,CASSVAPLAGGVNEQFF
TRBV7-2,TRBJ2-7,CASSFAESSYEQYF
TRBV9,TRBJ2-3,CASSPSTDTQYF
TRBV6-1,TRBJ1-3,CASCLTGPAGNTIYF
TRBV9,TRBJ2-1,CASRPRLAGDEQFF
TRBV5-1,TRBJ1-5,CASSLAGLESQPQHF
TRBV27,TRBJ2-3,CASSSTTSGHTDTQYF
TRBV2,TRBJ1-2,CASSDVTGRGYGYTF
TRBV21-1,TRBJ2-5,CASSKGDGEGETQYF
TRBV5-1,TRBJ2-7,CASSFGTRDYEQYF
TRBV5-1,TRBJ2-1,CASSPATRNEQFF
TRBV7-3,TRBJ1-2,CASRKQGVYGYTF
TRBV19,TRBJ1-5,CASSPGQGRSNQPQHF
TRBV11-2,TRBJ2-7,CASSFAGQGFAYEQYF
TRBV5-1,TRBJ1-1,CASSFTGQEGTEAFF
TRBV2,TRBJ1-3,CASGGRGQGSGNTIYF
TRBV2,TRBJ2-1,CASSGIAGVRGEQFF
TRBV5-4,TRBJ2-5,CASSSRTSKETQYF
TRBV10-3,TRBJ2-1,CAISDSGVKDEQFF
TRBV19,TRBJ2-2,CASSISGDTGELFF
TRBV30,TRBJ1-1,CAWSVTGTRNTEAFF
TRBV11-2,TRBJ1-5,CASSSSRNQPQHF
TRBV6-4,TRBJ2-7,CASSPVASGEQYF
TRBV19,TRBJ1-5,CASSMTSGFGQPQHF
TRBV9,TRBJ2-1,CASSVGGATYNEQFF
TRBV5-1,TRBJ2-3,CASSRTGTSGVGTDTQYF
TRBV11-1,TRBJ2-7,CASSLVTVPSYEQYF
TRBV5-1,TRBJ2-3,CASSRSDTQYF
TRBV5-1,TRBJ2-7,CASSLLVGLEEQYF
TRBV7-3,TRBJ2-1,CASSFTSGGPGEQFF
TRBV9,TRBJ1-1,CASSGETGAEAFF
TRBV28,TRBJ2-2,CASSFVRQGGGELFF
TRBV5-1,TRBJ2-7,CASSPQGVGYEQYF
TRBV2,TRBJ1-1,CASRTTGKNTEAFF
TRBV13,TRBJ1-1,CASSSDRVRTEAFF
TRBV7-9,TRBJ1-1,CASSRGQNTEAFF
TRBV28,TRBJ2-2,CASSPPGSDNTGELFF
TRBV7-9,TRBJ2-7,CASSLGARSFEQYF
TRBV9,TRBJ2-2,CASSVEVAENTGELFF
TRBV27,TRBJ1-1,CASSSNIGGTEAFF
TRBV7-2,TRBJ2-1,CASSLYGSDEQFF
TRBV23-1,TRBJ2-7,CASSQPGGEQYF
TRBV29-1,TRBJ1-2,CSVGVLGNYGYTF
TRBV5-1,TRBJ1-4,CASSLVGRSNEKLFF
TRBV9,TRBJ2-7,CASSVAPTDLSYEQYF
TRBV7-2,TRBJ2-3,CASLRDRGTDTQYF
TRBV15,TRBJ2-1,CATSRDWGRGTGQFF
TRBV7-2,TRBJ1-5,CASSLDDIQGPQHF
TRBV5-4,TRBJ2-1,CASSSLLTGEFDEQFF
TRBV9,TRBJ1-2,CASSLGQVKSEGYTF
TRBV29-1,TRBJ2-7,CSVESSDRGYEQYF
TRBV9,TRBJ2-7,CASSVAGQTYEQYF
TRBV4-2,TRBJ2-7,CASSSPGQTYEQYF
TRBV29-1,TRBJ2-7,CSCGVTGWTEQYF